A selection of T cell receptor beta chains follows, all from one sample in a study of siplizumab effects on memory and regulatory T cells. TCRdb's copy holds only in-frame clones and misses some; the assay was immunoSEQ multiplex PCR. The sample lists some 100,000 clones, 80% to 95% occurring once. The sequenced sample consisted of CD8+ T cells sorted from blood. Receptor source: a human donor in good health. CDR3s include the opening cysteine and the closing phenylalanine or tryptophan. The D gene is left open where the match is weak. The listing skips clone size in some rows; elsewhere it reads once, few, many or a size class.

V gene,clone size,J gene,D gene,CDR3 protein,CDR3 DNA
TRBV5-6,NA,TRBJ1-6,TRBD1,CASSLHRDSNSPLHF,TGTGCCAGCAGCCTCCACAGGGACAGCAATTCACCCCTCCACTTT
TRBV30,NA,TRBJ1-4,NA,CAWSVQGTLNEKLFF,TGTGCCTGGAGTGTACAAGGGACACTTAATGAAAAACTGTTTTTT
TRBV11-3,NA,TRBJ2-3,TRBD2,CASSSYTSGNTDTQYF,TGTGCCAGCAGTTCCTATACTAGCGGGAACACAGATACGCAGTATTTT
TRBV6-5,NA,TRBJ1-2,NA,CASSFQDDYGYTF,TGTGCCAGCAGTTTCCAGGACGACTATGGCTACACCTTC
TRBV19,NA,TRBJ2-5,NA,CASSLGQGQETQYF,TGTGCCAGCTCCCTAGGCCAGGGCCAAGAGACCCAGTACTTC
TRBV7-9,NA,TRBJ2-7,NA,CASSPGLYEQYF,TGTGCCAGCAGCCCGGGACTTTACGAGCAGTACTTC
TRBV28,NA,TRBJ2-2,NA,CASSLLQETTGELFF,TGTGCCAGCAGTTTATTGCAGGAGACCACCGGGGAGCTGTTTTTT
TRBV5-6,NA,TRBJ2-7,TRBD2,CASSPGTSGTYEQYF,TGTGCCAGCAGCCCTGGGACTAGCGGGACGTACGAGCAGTACTTC
TRBV5-4,NA,TRBJ2-1,TRBD2,CASSPPGLAGNEQFF,TGTGCCAGCAGCCCCCCGGGACTAGCGGGAAATGAGCAGTTCTTC
TRBV5-6,NA,TRBJ1-5,NA,CASSPGLGPNQPQHF,TGTGCCAGCAGTCCCGGGCTCGGACCAAATCAGCCCCAGCATTTT
TRBV30,NA,TRBJ2-3,NA,CAWSWDNTDTQYF,TGTGCCTGGAGTTGGGACAACACAGATACGCAGTATTTT
TRBV4-1,NA,TRBJ2-3,TRBD2,CASSQRPASGSTDTQYF,TGCGCCAGCAGCCAAAGACCAGCTAGCGGGAGCACAGATACGCAGTATTTT
TRBV2,few,TRBJ1-5,NA,CASRGPFHQPQHF,TGTGCCAGCAGGGGACCTTTCCATCAGCCCCAGCATTTT
TRBV20-1,NA,TRBJ1-1,NA,CSATTGNIPFF,TGCAGTGCTACAACGGGGAATATACCTTTCTTT
TRBV27,NA,TRBJ2-7,TRBD2,CASRAGGSYEQYF,TGTGCCAGCAGGGCGGGGGGATCCTACGAGCAGTACTTC
TRBV29-1,NA,TRBJ2-7,NA,CSVVTGSEQYF,TGCAGCGTTGTTACAGGGAGCGAGCAGTACTTC
TRBV27,NA,TRBJ1-1,NA,CASSAYFGGTEAFF,TGTGCCAGCAGTGCCTATTTTGGGGGCACTGAAGCTTTCTTT
TRBV7-3,NA,TRBJ1-1,TRBD1,CASSLRDRATEAFF,TGTGCCAGCAGCTTAAGGGACAGGGCCACTGAAGCTTTCTTT
TRBV9,once,TRBJ2-7,NA,CASSGASAYDEQYF,TGTGCCAGCAGCGGGGCTAGCGCCTATGACGAGCAGTACTTC
TRBV10-2,NA,TRBJ2-3,TRBD2,CASSLIAGSGDTQYF,TGCGCCAGCAGTCTAATAGCGGGGTCGGGAGATACGCAGTATTTT